This entry concerns a single T cell receptor (beta chain). Its recognized antigen is unknown. No per-base quality is available; no much larger clone lies one base away. The data derive from a study of blood T cell repertoires in COVID-19 (dated by TCRdb to about 2020). Turning to the overall study: Samples from collaborators originated in the United States, Italy and Spain and spanned both the acute and convalescent phases of COVID-19. The material from the prospective study consisted of cDNA or gDNA derived from T cells, B-cell-depleted T cells, or PBMCs. Deeply sampled blood TCRbeta repertoires from subjects exposed to, actively infected with, or recovered from COVID-19 were included in the dataset. The repertoires were released in a freely available public database meant as a resource for research on the immune response to SARS-CoV-2. The samples were drawn from the first 160 participants of the ongoing ImmuneRACE study and from 1,254 subjects provided by 6 global collaborators. Sample metadata almost always included a de-identified subject ID, COVID-19 status, age in years and sex. HLA class I and class II types, where available, came from metadata supplied by the sample provider rather than from assay-based typing.

TCRbeta CDR3 regions were amplified from genomic DNA using the immunoSEQ Assay, a bias-controlled multiplex PCR. Per the source publication's procedure: Within the assay, amplification of reference gene primers was used to estimate how many nucleated cells each sample contained. To quantify the absolute abundance of each unique TCRbeta CDR3 rearrangement, sequence reads were collapsed and filtered. For each sample, productive Simpson clonality was calculated as the square root of Simpson's diversity index across productive rearrangements. TCRdb stores this immuneACCESS table with in-frame sequences only. Part of the clones is absent; in the studies checked, under half of the shortfall reflects unresolved V genes, and no reason is known for the rest. For V, J and clone size, that table is used; D and trimming come from the DNA. In all, the sample holds 270,000 or so clones, and about 91% of those were seen once. The top ten hold over 1% of the sample.

Results the study describes overall, beyond this receptor: How much clinical and demographic metadata was included differed by source and by participant, and the metadata was provided uncurated.

Enrolling through a virtual design, the prospective study's participants ranged in age from roughly 18 to 89 years and lived across 20 to 30 United States geographic areas. In the prospective study, participants were assigned to cohorts based on the clinical history participants reported in a screening survey and a study questionnaire. Mobile phlebotomists in the prospective study collected whole blood, serum and a nasopharyngeal or oropharyngeal swab from every participant. Prospective study participants could optionally give additional blood draws and questionnaires over an approximately 2-month period. Before DNA extraction, prospective study blood samples were shipped either frozen or at room temperature. Its CDR3 holds 14 amino acids, cysteine through phenylalanine. Left in the record is the CDR3 DNA by itself, 42 bases read in frame from the first base. CDR1 and CDR2 were assigned from the germline V gene as SGDLS and YYNGEE. Clipping removes 3 bases from V and 4 bases from J, with 4 as the unmatched junction base count.

What was sequenced was PBMCs or T cells enriched from blood (not recorded which). This receptor was obtained from a woman aged 40-49 years with acute COVID-19. This sequence uses TRBV9 and TRBJ1-5, with TRBD1 matching 7 junction bases. The bases are TGTGCCAGCAGCGAGGGACAGCCGAATCAGCCCCAGCATTTT. Its product reads: CASSEGQPNQPQHF.